Sequencing of this TCR beta chain was carried out in a study of blood T cells in healthy people across ages. This clonotype occurred once. Its antigen is as yet unknown. Study-wide points: While age rose, TCR beta diversity per million T cells dropped in a roughly linear way. There were more naive CD4+ cells and higher diversity in long-lived donors than in aged donors.

Together with a sample-barcoded 5' primer, a J-beta primer mix was included in a second PCR lasting about 6 to 11 cycles. TCRdb ran MiXCR on the 5' RACE reads and lists one entry per CDR3 protein. The data show hundreds of thousands of distinct CDR3 sequences, around 48% seen once. Germline-derived CDR1 and CDR2 are LGHDT and YNNKEL (reference sequence). V gave up 4 bases and J gave up 2 bases; unmatched junction bases: 7. The CDR3 extends over 15 amino acids. Researchers isolated at least 6 million PBMCs per sample. J is TRBJ1-2 and V is TRBV3-1; 7 bases map to TRBD1. Material: blood. The source is a woman aged 55-70 years in good health. CDR3 loop: CASSPGTDVNYGYTF. The CDR3 DNA follows: TGTGCCAGCAGCCCAGGGACAGACGTGAACTATGGCTACACCTTC.